Presented here are 13 T cell receptor beta chains from one specimen sequenced in a study of blood T cell repertoires in COVID-19. Profiled with immunoSEQ multiplex PCR; TCRdb holds only in-frame clones, not every one. The sample comprises 160,000 or so clones, approximately 81% of which are singletons, and 0.8% to 1.2% rests with the top ten. Source material: peripheral blood. These receptors all stem from a man aged 35-49 years with acute or convalescent COVID-19.

The chain uses TRBV24-1 and TRBJ2-2, with a tentative D call TRBD2 (6 bases). CDR1 is KGHDR, CDR2 SFDVKD, per germline. Trimming took 9 bases from V and 6 from J, leaving 16 bases between them. The CDR3 runs to 14 residues. CDR3 DNA: TGTGCCACCGGGGGGACGGAAACCCCCGGGGAGCTGTTTTTT. Amino acids: CATGGTETPGELFF.

V gene TRBV30 combines with J gene TRBJ1-6, with TRBD1 as a possible D gene (6 bases). This CDR3 comprises 15 residues. The germline CDR1 and CDR2 sequences are GTSNPN and SVGIG (reference sequence). Trimming removed 4 bases at V and 2 bases at J, with 12 bases between. The CDR3 region is CAWKQGRAYNSPLHF. The CDR3 DNA sequence: TGTGCCTGGAAACAGGGTAGAGCCTATAATTCACCCCTCCACTTT.

Only one count was recorded for this clone. The chain employs TRBV5-4 and TRBJ1-2; D remains ambiguous. V shed 0 bases and J shed 0 bases, with 12 bases lying between them. The CDR3 has 16 residues. Germline CDR1 and CDR2: SGHNT and YYREEE (reference sequence). CDR3 bases: TGTGCCAGCAGCTTGGGAGTCTTCGCCTCTAACTATGGCTACACCTTC. Translated, it gives CASSLGVFASNYGYTF.

J is TRBJ2-5 and V is TRBV7-3; tentatively, D is TRBD1 (5 bases). This CDR3 comprises 13 residues. CDR1 is SGHTA and CDR2 is FQGTGA in the germline V gene. The V end was cut by 4 bases, the J end by 5 bases, with 11 bases between. Here the CDR3 reads CASSSRVGETQYF. The CDR3 coding sequence is TGTGCCAGCAGCTCCAGGGTTGGTGAGACCCAGTACTTC.

The chain combines TRBV5-5 with TRBJ2-5; 9 bases are shared with TRBD1. Germline V lookup: CDR1 SGHKS, CDR2 YYEKEE (reference sequence). The CDR3 sequence is 14 residues long. J gave up 4 bases and V 9 bases, and 10 bases lay outside the gene matches. The CDR3 sequence is CATNYGTGLETQYF. CDR3 coding DNA: TGTGCCACCAACTACGGGACAGGGTTAGAGACCCAGTACTTC.

The J gene is TRBJ2-3, the V gene TRBV30; tentatively, D is TRBD1 or TRBD2 (5 bases each). This CDR3 region has 15 residues. Per the germline V gene, CDR1 is GTSNPN and CDR2 is SVGIG (reference sequence). Trimming left V 5 bases short and J 1 base short, with 16 bases between. The CDR3: CAWGGAVVGTDTQYF. The DNA for the CDR3 is TGTGCCTGGGGGGGAGCTGTTGTTGGCACAGATACGCAGTATTTT. Using reference TRBV30 and TRBJ2-3 for the parts outside the CDR3, the full variable domain is SQTIHQWPATLVQPVGSPLSLECTVEGTSNPNLYWYRQAAGRGLQLLFYSVGIGQISSEVPQNLSASRPQDRQFILSSKKLLLSDSGFYLCAWGGAVVGTDTQYFGPGTRLTVL.

A note on this clone: Its ends do not fully match the called genes, so a read error is possible. The rearrangement uses TRBV7-9 and TRBJ1-6, with D unclear. This CDR3 comprises 13 residues. CDR1 SEHNR and CDR2 FQNEAQ come from the germline V gene (reference sequence). CDR3 coding DNA: TGTGCCAGCAGCTTATCCTATGATTCACCCCTCCACTTT. Translated: CASSLSYDSPLHF.

The chain combines TRBV6-6 with TRBJ1-2, with 9 bases lining up with TRBD1. The CDR3 covers 18 residues. Germline V gives CDR1 MNHNY, CDR2 SVGAGI (reference sequence). Trimming removed 5 bases from V and 4 bases from J; junction bases left unmatched: 17. CDR3 DNA: TGTGCCAGCAGTCATTCCTCCCTCCGGGACAGGGAAGGCTATGGCTACACCTTC. Residues: CASSHSSLRDREGYGYTF.

The V call is TRBV30, the J call TRBJ1-6, with 9 bases identical to TRBD1. The V and J ends lost 7 bases and 10 bases, in that order; junction bases with no gene match: 8. Germline V gene sequence: CDR1 GTSNPN, CDR2 SVGIG (reference sequence). This CDR3 spans 13 amino acids. The CDR3, as DNA: TGTGCCTTTACGGGACAGGGAAAATCACCCCTCCACTTT. This encodes CAFTGQGKSPLHF.

This sequence joins TRBV30 and TRBJ1-4, with D possibly matching TRBD1 (5 bases). From germline, CDR1 is GTSNPN and CDR2 SVGIG (reference sequence). CDR3 length: 15 amino acids. V gave up 3 bases and J gave up 5 bases, with 16 bases separating them. The CDR3 is CAWSPGYTGNEKLFF. CDR3 in DNA: TGTGCCTGGAGCCCAGGGTACACGGGCAATGAAAAACTGTTTTTT.

This clone was detected only a few times. This chain joins TRBV5-1 and TRBJ1-2; 11 bases map to TRBD1. This CDR3 comprises 20 residues. The junction had 21 bases not matched to a gene; V was cut back by 4 bases and J by 4 bases. The germline CDR1 and CDR2 sequences are SGHRS and YFSETQ. The DNA of the CDR3 is TGCGCCAGCAGCCCCTACCCGGGACAGGGGGAATCTGAGGGCTCCTATGGCTACACCTTC. As protein: CASSPYPGQGESEGSYGYTF.

To note about this clone: The germline gene is not matched at one end of the junction; a read error may be the cause. The J gene is TRBJ1-2, the V gene TRBV28, with a possible D match to TRBD1 (6 bases). The CDR3 contains 12 residues. Germline CDR1 reads MDHEN; CDR2 reads SYDVKM. The CDR3 region has the DNA TGTGCCAGCAGTTTATTTAGGACAGAGGAGCACTTC. It encodes CASSLFRTEEHF.

The rearrangement links TRBV4-3 to TRBJ2-2; 8 bases fit TRBD2. V was clipped by 0 bases and J by 4 bases; unmatched bases: 7. The germline V gene encodes CDR1 LGHNA and CDR2 YSLEER. This CDR3 has 17 residues. CDR3 nucleotides: TGCGCCAGCAGCCAAGAGTACGGGAGGGAGAGCACCGGGGAGCTGTTTTTT. The encoded protein is CASSQEYGRESTGELFF.